The text below deals with one T cell receptor (beta chain). The V gene end was trimmed by 6 bases and the J gene end by 4 bases; junction bases not matched to a gene: 18. This CDR3 contains 20 residues. Germline CDR1 reads LNHDA; CDR2 reads SQIVND (reference sequence). As originally analysed: The authors estimated nucleated cell counts from reference gene primer amplification. The protocol was immunoSEQ multiplex PCR, while the TCRdb copy is restricted to in-frame clones and leaves out a portion. V, J and clone size are those of that table, while D and trimming were read from the DNA. The table has approximately 260,000 clones, approximately 89% seen once. The data derive from a study of blood T cell repertoires in COVID-19. Study-level background: The United States, Italy and Spain were the sources of the acute and convalescent COVID-19 samples. T cells, B-cell-depleted T cells, or PBMCs provided the cDNA or gDNA that served as material.

The study recruited people aged roughly 18 to 95 years across about 25 US areas. The sample taken for sequencing was PBMCs or T cells enriched from blood (not recorded which). The chain has TRBV19 and TRBJ2-2; 12 nucleotides align to TRBD2. This receptor was obtained from a woman in her thirties or forties with acute COVID-19. CDR3 sequence reads: CASRTRHGLAGLGSTGELFF. The CDR3 coding sequence is TGTGCCAGTAGAACGCGACATGGACTAGCGGGGTTGGGGTCCACCGGGGAGCTGTTTTTT. The full variable domain, with the rest looked up from reference TRBV19 and TRBJ2-2, is DGGITQSPKYLFRKEGQNVTLSCEQNLNHDAMYWYRQDPGQGLRLIYYSQIVNDFQKGDIAEGYSVSREKKESFPLTVTSAQKNPTAFYLCASRTRHGLAGLGSTGELFFGEGSRLTVL.